The 29 T cell receptor beta chains listed next were all sequenced from one sample in a study of blood T cell repertoires in COVID-19. Assay: immunoSEQ multiplex PCR; the TCRdb copy retains only in-frame clones and omits some. The sample lists approximately 97,000 clones; approximately 85% were seen once. Sequencing was done on a sample of peripheral blood. The receptors here all came from a human donor in a cohort sampled during active COVID-19.

The gene calls are TRBV7-9 and TRBJ2-7; D may be TRBD2 (7 bases). This CDR3 has 16 residues. Germline V gene data show CDR1 as SEHNR and CDR2 as FQNEAQ (reference sequence). The ends were cut back, 4 bases at V and 2 bases at J, with 18 bases in the middle. The CDR3 region has the DNA TGTGCCAGCAGCTCCCCGGGGGGCGGGAGAACCTACGAGCAGTACTTC. This codes for CASSSPGGGRTYEQYF.

The count of this clone is one. This chain uses TRBV28 with TRBJ2-3; D remains unclear. V was clipped by 2 bases and J by 2 bases, with 8 bases between them. CDR1 MDHEN and CDR2 SYDVKM come from the germline V gene. The CDR3 loop spans 14 amino acids. CDR3 DNA sequence: TGTGCCAGCAGTTTACAGGCAGTCACAGATACGCAGTATTTT. Translating it yields CASSLQAVTDTQYF.

The chain joins TRBV29-1 to TRBJ2-7, with TRBD2 identical over 10 bases. The junction had 3 bases not matched to a gene; V was cut back by 5 bases and J by 2 bases. Germline CDR1 is SQVTM and CDR2 is ANQGSEA. The CDR3 has 13 residues. The CDR3 nucleotides read TGCAGCGTTAGTAGCGGGAGGCCCTACGAGCAGTACTTC. Protein sequence: CSVSSGRPYEQYF.

The V gene is TRBV5-4, the J gene TRBJ2-5, with 10 nucleotides matching TRBD2. Germline V gene lookup returns CDR1 SGHNT and CDR2 YYREEE (reference sequence). The J segment lost 3 bases and the V segment lost 0 bases, leaving 8 bases of the junction unmatched. CDR3 length: 17 residues. This CDR3 reads CASSLGSGGAFKETQYF. CDR3 coding DNA: TGTGCCAGCAGCTTGGGGAGCGGGGGGGCATTTAAAGAGACCCAGTACTTC. Full variable domain (missing parts from reference TRBV5-4 and TRBJ2-5): ETGVTQSPTHLIKTRGQQVTLRCSSQSGHNTVSWYQQALGQGPQFIFQYYREEENGRGNFPPRFSGLQFPNYSSELNVNALELDDSALYLCASSLGSGGAFKETQYFGPGTRLLVL.

The chain couples TRBV27 to TRBJ2-7; D perhaps matches TRBD2 (5 bases). Trimming shortened V by 5 bases and J by 0 bases, and 11 bases separated the two germline ends. The CDR3 loop spans 14 amino acids. Germline CDR1 MNHEY, CDR2 SMNVEV (reference sequence). Written as DNA, the CDR3 is TGTGCCAGCAGTGTTCTACGGGACTCCTACGAGCAGTACTTC. Translated: CASSVLRDSYEQYF.

A word on this clone: A read error may produce the germline difference seen at one junction end. Other DNA sequences in the same sample also yield this CDR3. This chain links TRBV7-9 with TRBJ2-1, with TRBD2 identical over 14 bases. Germline CDR1 reads SEHNR; CDR2 reads FQNEAQ (reference sequence). CDR3 length equals 15 residues. The CDR3 region is CASSFPTSGREEQFF. The CDR3 nucleotides are TGCGCCAGCAGCTTTCCGACTAGCGGGAGGGAGGAGCAGTTCTTC.

The rearrangement uses TRBV25-1 and TRBJ1-1; D ambiguous. Trimming shortened V by 6 bases and J by 3 bases, and 14 bases separated the two germline ends. The CDR3 runs to 14 residues. The germline V gene has CDR1 MGHDK and CDR2 SYGVNS. CDR3 in amino acids: CASSAHFLDTEAFF. CDR3 sequence (DNA): TGTGCCAGCAGCGCCCACTTCTTGGACACTGAAGCTTTCTTT.

The chain recombines TRBV19 with TRBJ2-7, with TRBD1 matching 11 bases. The CDR3 is 15 amino acids. Trimming took 5 bases from V and 5 from J; bases not matched to a gene: 8. Germline V gene sequence: CDR1 LNHDA, CDR2 SQIVND (reference sequence). The CDR3 reads CASSPRTGGRNEQYF. The CDR3 region has the DNA TGTGCCAGTAGTCCCCGGACAGGGGGCAGGAACGAGCAGTACTTC.

The J gene is TRBJ2-7, the V gene TRBV6-2 or TRBV6-3; D not certain. The CDR3 runs 11 residues. Between the trimmed V and J ends, which lost 2 bases and 5 bases, there was a span of 4 bases. Per germline, CDR1 MNHEY and CDR2 SVGEGT. The CDR3 region is CASSYPDEQYF. CDR3 nucleotide sequence: TGTGCCAGCAGTTACCCCGACGAGCAGTACTTC.

This chain connects TRBV30 to TRBJ1-1; D is uncertain. This CDR3 is built from 14 residues. V was shortened by 7 bases and J by 1 base, with 16 bases between the two germline ends. The germline V gene encodes CDR1 GTSNPN and CDR2 SVGIG (reference sequence). CDR3 residues: CASSTWGGNTEAFF. The CDR3 region has the DNA TGTGCCTCTAGCACGTGGGGAGGGAACACTGAAGCTTTCTTT.

V gene TRBV5-4 combines with J gene TRBJ1-4; 7 bases fit TRBD1. J was trimmed by 8 bases and V by 4 bases; bases with no gene match: 8. The CDR3 is made up of 14 amino acids. Germline V gene data show CDR1 as SGHNT and CDR2 as YYREEE (reference sequence). CDR3 bases: TGTGCCAGCAGCAAAACCGGGACAGAGGAAAAACTGTTTTTT. This codes for CASSKTGTEEKLFF. Full variable domain (rest looked up from reference TRBV5-4 and TRBJ1-4): ETGVTQSPTHLIKTRGQQVTLRCSSQSGHNTVSWYQQALGQGPQFIFQYYREEENGRGNFPPRFSGLQFPNYSSELNVNALELDDSALYLCASSKTGTEEKLFFGSGTQLSVL.

CDR3 coding DNA: TGCGCCAGCAGCTTGGAGGGGAATAATTCACCCCTCCACTTT. This encodes CASSLEGNNSPLHF. This sequence joins TRBV5-1 and TRBJ1-6, with a weak D call TRBD1 (5 bases). From germline, CDR1 is SGHRS and CDR2 YFSETQ. The length of the CDR3 is 14 residues. Between the trimmed V and J ends, which lost 0 bases and 5 bases, there was a span of 6 bases.

The chain recombines TRBV3-1 (or the pseudogene TRBV3-2) with TRBJ2-7; a possible D gene is TRBD1 (6 bases). Germline CDR1 and CDR2: LGHDT and YNNKEL (reference sequence). Between the trimmed V and J ends, which lost 5 bases and 0 bases, there was a span of 14 bases. CDR3 length: 15 residues. The CDR3 reads CASSSGTYPSYEQYF. The DNA of the CDR3 is TGTGCCAGCAGCTCCGGGACATACCCCTCCTACGAGCAGTACTTC.

The chain combines TRBV2 with TRBJ2-5; 12 bases are a match to TRBD1. The J segment lost 6 bases and the V segment lost 1 base, leaving 3 bases of the junction unmatched. CDR3 length: 15 residues. Germline assignment: CDR1 SNHLY and CDR2 FYNNEI. The DNA for the CDR3 is TGTGCCAGCAGTGAAGATGGGACAGGGGGCAAGACCCAGTACTTC. Amino acid sequence: CASSEDGTGGKTQYF.

The J gene is TRBJ2-5, the V gene TRBV5-1; maybe TRBD2 (6 bases). In germline, CDR1 is SGHRS, CDR2 YFSETQ. V was pared by 0 bases and J by 5 bases, with 11 bases between. This CDR3 contains 14 residues. The CDR3 DNA reads as TGCGCCAGCAGCTTGGTACTAGCCGGGGAGACCCAGTACTTC. Its translation: CASSLVLAGETQYF.

Of note for this clone: Compared with germline, one end of the junction differs, possibly owing to a read error. The rearrangement joins TRBV7-9 to TRBJ1-1, with 7 bases lining up with TRBD1. The germline V gene encodes CDR1 SEHNR and CDR2 FQNEAQ (reference sequence). This CDR3 comprises 14 residues. The CDR3 bases are TGTGCCAGCAGCTTAGCAAACCTCCAGGGGGATCTATCCTTT. Protein: CASSLANLQGDLSF.

The chain couples TRBV10-3 to TRBJ2-2; D remains ambiguous. The CDR3 has 14 residues. Trimming removed 4 bases at V and 3 bases at J, with 9 bases between. The germline V gene encodes CDR1 ENHRY and CDR2 SYGVKD. The CDR3 loop reads CAISGELYTGELFF. The DNA of the CDR3 is TGTGCCATCAGTGGAGAACTCTACACCGGGGAGCTGTTTTTT.

This chain joins TRBV28 and TRBJ2-7; TRBD1 matches 7 bases. CDR3 length: 14 residues. Germline V gene data show CDR1 as MDHEN and CDR2 as SYDVKM. The V and J ends lost 3 bases and 3 bases, in that order; junction bases with no gene match: 5. This chain's CDR3 is CASSFYGDSYEQYF. The DNA for the CDR3 is TGTGCCAGCAGTTTTTATGGGGACAGCTACGAGCAGTACTTC.

Written as DNA, the CDR3 is TGCAGCGCCTCGGAGGGGGGGGGTCAGCCCCAGCATTTT. Its translation is CSASEGGGQPQHF. The chain combines TRBV29-1 with TRBJ1-5, with a weak D call TRBD1 (6 bases). The CDR3 consists of 13 residues. Germline V gene sequence: CDR1 SQVTM, CDR2 ANQGSEA. V shed 7 bases and J shed 6 bases, with 16 bases lying between them.

The chain couples TRBV5-1 to TRBJ1-2; D not certain. Germline lookup yields CDR1 SGHRS and CDR2 YFSETQ. Trimming pared 2 bases from V and 6 bases from J, leaving 8 bases between. This CDR3 is 12 amino acids long. The CDR3 region has the DNA TGCGCCAGCAGCTTCACCGGGGATGGCTACACCTTC. Protein: CASSFTGDGYTF.

This rearrangement joins TRBV4-2 to TRBJ2-7; D uncertain. This CDR3 comprises 14 residues. V was pared by 0 bases and J by 0 bases, with 6 bases between. Germline V gene data show CDR1 as LGHNA and CDR2 as YNFKEQ. CDR3 residues: CASSQDFGSYEQYF. The CDR3 DNA follows: TGTGCCAGCAGCCAAGATTTCGGCTCCTACGAGCAGTACTTC.

The chain employs TRBV5-4 and TRBJ2-2; 11 bases line up with TRBD2. This CDR3 contains 16 residues. Trimming took 4 bases from V and 1 from J; bases not matched to a gene: 3. The germline V gene encodes CDR1 SGHNT and CDR2 YYREEE (reference sequence). The DNA of the CDR3 is TGTGCCAGCAGCAGGGGACTAGCGGTGAACACCGGGGAGCTGTTTTTT. Residues: CASSRGLAVNTGELFF.

In DNA form, the CDR3 reads TGCGCCAGCAGTCAATCGAGGGAGGGTGGCTGGGAAAAACTGTTTTTT. It specifies CASSQSREGGWEKLFF. This sequence joins TRBV23-1 and TRBJ1-4, with D hard to call. TRBV23-1 is sorted into the ORF group, with uncertain function. The CDR3 sequence is 16 residues long. V lost 0 bases, J lost 8 bases, and 16 bases lay in between.

This chain joins TRBV28 and TRBJ1-2; TRBD1 aligns across 7 bases. Per the germline V gene, CDR1 is MDHEN and CDR2 is SYDVKM. The CDR3 covers 21 residues. V gave up 3 bases and J gave up 1 base; unmatched junction bases: 23. CDR3 amino acids: CASSFLMRGFPAGQINYGYTF. CDR3 nucleotides: TGTGCCAGCAGTTTCTTAATGAGGGGGTTTCCGGCGGGACAGATTAACTATGGCTACACCTTC.

V usage is TRBV4-3 and J usage is TRBJ2-7, with 12 bases fitting TRBD2. V trimming: 1 base; J trimming: 2 bases; junction bases outside the gene matches: 3. CDR3 length: 16 amino acids. Germline V gene lookup returns CDR1 LGHNA and CDR2 YSLEER. CDR3 in DNA: TGCGCCAGCAGCCAAGCCGGGACTAGCGGGCCCTACGAGCAGTACTTC. This encodes CASSQAGTSGPYEQYF.

CDR3 in DNA: TGTGCCACCAGTGACCCAGGCGAAGGACAGCCGAACACCGGGGAGCTGTTTTTT. As protein: CATSDPGEGQPNTGELFF. The V gene is TRBV24-1, the J gene TRBJ2-2, with a possible D match to TRBD1 (6 bases). This CDR3 is 18 amino acids long. Deletions cut 4 bases from V and 0 bases from J, with 17 bases between. Germline loops: CDR1 KGHDR, CDR2 SFDVKD.

This chain uses TRBV5-1 with TRBJ2-7; D perhaps matches TRBD1 (5 bases). Germline lookup yields CDR1 SGHRS and CDR2 YFSETQ. This CDR3 region has 11 residues. V was shortened by 7 bases and J by 7 bases, with 12 bases between the two germline ends. CDR3 bases: TGCGCCAGCTTAGGGGCCGGGGAGCAGTACTTC. Its translation is CASLGAGEQYF.

This rearrangement joins TRBV11-2 to TRBJ2-4, with D possibly matching TRBD2 (7 bases). The germline gives CDR1 SGHAT, CDR2 FQNNGV. CDR3 length equals 15 residues. V was clipped by 0 bases and J by 7 bases, with 13 bases between them. The CDR3 region has the DNA TGTGCCAGCAGCTTAGATCTCGGGGGGCAGAACATTCAGTACTTC. Amino acid sequence: CASSLDLGGQNIQYF.

This clone was observed once. The rearrangement joins TRBV2 to TRBJ1-4; the match to TRBD1 covers 7 bases. The CDR3 has 16 residues. V shed 6 bases, J shed 5 bases, and the junction held 12 bases outside the gene matches. Germline V gene lookup returns CDR1 SNHLY and CDR2 FYNNEI. As DNA, the CDR3 is TGTGCCAGCAGCCGGTCAGGGGGAACCTCAAATGAAAAACTGTTTTTT. This codes for CASSRSGGTSNEKLFF.